The rows below give T cell receptor beta chains drawn from one sample of a study of T cell repertoires in cytomegalovirus infection. TCRdb processed the reads anew with MiXCR; each CDR3 protein has one entry. This sample has around 100,000 distinct CDR3 sequences; 9.5% to 13% occur once, and the top ten carry around 33%. These receptors lack a known antigen. The sequencing input was PBMCs, sequenced either directly or after in vitro stimulation (not recorded which). The receptors originated from a human donor in good health (CMV status not recorded). Some clones in this sample may be carry-over from other donors' samples. CDR3s include the opening cysteine and the closing phenylalanine or tryptophan.

TRBV27	TRBJ2-1	CASSLGGLNNEQFF
TRBV28	TRBJ2-1	CASSPPTYNEQFF
TRBV19	TRBJ1-6	CASTGGSGANSPLHF
TRBV7-9	TRBJ2-5	CASSFAGGETQYF
TRBV6-2/TRBV6-3	TRBJ1-1	CASSLWGKPMNTEAFF
TRBV7-2	TRBJ1-4	CASSPGTYSEKLFF
TRBV10-3	TRBJ2-1	CAISEGTDYNEQFF
TRBV14	TRBJ1-6	CASGPQTGPNSPLHF
TRBV4-1	TRBJ2-7	CASSHPSRGRGYEQYF
TRBV2	TRBJ1-5	CASRPPGTGGQPQHF
TRBV6-6	TRBJ2-1	CASSQGLAYNEQFF
TRBV7-2	TRBJ2-1	CASSLMADLAGVYNEQFF
TRBV19	TRBJ1-6	CASSMDPTGSSYNSPLHF
TRBV20-1	TRBJ2-5	CSASDGRAQETQYF
TRBV19	TRBJ2-1	CASSIWANEQFF
TRBV2	TRBJ2-2	CASSESGQRELFF
TRBV28	TRBJ2-7	CASSSRDRGYEQYF
TRBV12-5	TRBJ1-2	CASGLLNGYTF
TRBV6-6	TRBJ2-3	CASSPPQGLSTDTQYF
TRBV24-1	TRBJ2-5	CATSDPGQVETQYF
TRBV10-3	TRBJ2-7	CAISAPRQGVGYEQYF
TRBV25-1	TRBJ2-5	CASSEGGGWETQYF
TRBV19	TRBJ2-1	CASSIGQNNEQFF
TRBV7-2	TRBJ2-7	CASRPLPGGPYEQYF
TRBV2	TRBJ2-3	CASSDIPSSSTDTQYF
TRBV9	TRBJ2-5	CASSVSGRFQETQYF
TRBV7-2	TRBJ2-5	CASSPGTSGPTRETQYF
TRBV11-3	TRBJ2-3	CASSLAQGGSGTTDTQYF
TRBV29-1	TRBJ2-6	CSARSGTGANVLTF
TRBV7-8	TRBJ1-4	CASSLAGNEKLFF
TRBV7-8	TRBJ2-3	CASSSLWGTDTQYF
TRBV18	TRBJ1-2	CASSPGQGVLDGYTF
TRBV4-2	TRBJ1-2	CASSQDPGQGEGYTF
TRBV28	TRBJ1-2	CASRTSRGGYTF
TRBV4-1	TRBJ2-5	CASSQGDLQGPQETQYF
TRBV6-1	TRBJ2-5	CASSEVGETQYF
TRBV19	TRBJ1-5	CASSPGTGRDQPQHF
TRBV6-2/TRBV6-3	TRBJ2-2	CASSGSGQATGELFF
TRBV7-9	TRBJ2-1	CASSLGLRGRGDNEQFF
TRBV6-6	TRBJ2-1	CASSPGAAEQFF
TRBV7-2	TRBJ2-7	CASSFYGGVYEQYF
TRBV7-2	TRBJ2-3	CASSPGLAGEGDTQYF
TRBV6-1	TRBJ2-1	CASSVTSGGYNEQFF
TRBV12-3/TRBV12-4	TRBJ2-7	CASRAGTGFNEQYF
TRBV28	TRBJ2-1	CASSLKLFRSGNLYNEQFF
TRBV11-2	TRBJ1-2	CASSLRVAALGYGYTF
TRBV28	TRBJ2-1	CASSSWGQGGKNEQFF
TRBV5-4	TRBJ2-3	CASSPSYTDTQYF
TRBV6-5	TRBJ2-7	CASSSKFSGEGLKQYF
TRBV6-5	TRBJ2-4	CASSYSGGWENIQYF
TRBV12-3/TRBV12-4	TRBJ2-5	CVSSIEPPGMVVYF
TRBV7-6	TRBJ2-1	CASPGQGVSYNEQFF
TRBV18	TRBJ1-4	CASSLQVTNEKLFF